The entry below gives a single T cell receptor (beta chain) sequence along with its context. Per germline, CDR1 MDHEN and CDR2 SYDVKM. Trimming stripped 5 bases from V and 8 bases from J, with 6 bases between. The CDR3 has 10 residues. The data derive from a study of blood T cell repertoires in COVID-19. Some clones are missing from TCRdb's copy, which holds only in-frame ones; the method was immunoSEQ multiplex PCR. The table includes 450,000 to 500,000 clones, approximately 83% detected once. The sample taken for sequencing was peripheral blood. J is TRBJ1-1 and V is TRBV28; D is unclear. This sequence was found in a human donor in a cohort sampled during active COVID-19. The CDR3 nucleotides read TGTGCCAGCAGTACCCGGGAAGCTTTCTTT. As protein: CASSTREAFF.